Shown below are 20 T cell receptor beta chains from a single sample sequenced in a study of blood T cell repertoires in COVID-19. This table comes from immunoSEQ multiplex PCR, and its TCRdb copy is limited to in-frame clones, with some not included. The profile shows approximately 260,000 clones, 75% to 95% of them singletons. The sequencing sample was made of PBMCs or T cells enriched from blood (not recorded which). The receptors come from a woman aged 18-35 years who had recovered from COVID-19.

This rearrangement joins TRBV5-5 to TRBJ2-6; weak D call: TRBD1 (6 bases). V was pared by 3 bases and J by 4 bases, with 8 bases between. There are 14 residues in the CDR3. Per the germline V gene, CDR1 is SGHKS and CDR2 is YYEKEE (reference sequence). Here the CDR3 reads CASSWGPGANVLTF. The CDR3, as DNA: TGTGCCAGCAGCTGGGGGCCCGGGGCCAACGTCCTGACTTTC.

The chain is built from TRBV4-1 and TRBJ1-2; D is uncertain. The CDR3 spans 16 residues. The ends were cut back, 1 base at V and 0 bases at J, with 12 bases in the middle. The V gene's germline CDR1 is MGHRA and CDR2 YSYEKL. CDR3 amino acids: CASSQAASSANYGYTF. CDR3 sequence (DNA): TGCGCCAGCAGCCAAGCGGCTTCCAGCGCTAACTATGGCTACACCTTC.

The V and J genes are TRBV27 and TRBJ2-5; D remains unclear. Per the germline V gene, CDR1 is MNHEY and CDR2 is SMNVEV (reference sequence). The CDR3 has 14 amino acids. V gave up 3 bases and J gave up 5 bases, with 13 bases separating them. CDR3 residues: CASSLLNSIETQYF. CDR3 nucleotides: TGTGCCAGCAGTTTGCTAAATAGCATCGAGACCCAGTACTTC.

V and J are TRBV12-5 and TRBJ2-5; 9 bases agree with TRBD1. The CDR3 is 16 amino acids. The V segment lost 1 base and the J segment 0 bases; nucleotides outside the gene matches: 3. The germline CDR1 and CDR2 sequences are LGHNT and FRNRAP. CDR3 sequence (DNA): TGTGCTAGTGGTTTGGAGGACAGGGGATACCAAGAGACCCAGTACTTC. It encodes CASGLEDRGYQETQYF.

The rearrangement uses TRBV7-9 and TRBJ2-2; 7 nucleotides align to TRBD1. The CDR3 spans 16 residues. CDR1 is SEHNR and CDR2 is FQNEAQ in the germline V gene (reference sequence). With 6 bases clipped from V and 7 bases from J, the junction kept 14 bases outside the gene matches. The CDR3 loop is CASSRIGDRASGELFF. The CDR3 DNA reads as TGTGCCAGCAGTCGGATAGGAGACAGGGCAAGCGGGGAGCTGTTTTTT.

This clone showed up just once. The CDR3 DNA reads TGTGCCAGCAGCCCCAATGGCGGGGGAAGGAATGAGCAGTTCTTC. Translating it yields CASSPNGGGRNEQFF. The gene calls are TRBV2 and TRBJ2-1; 7 bases are a match to TRBD2. The V gene end was trimmed by 6 bases and the J gene end by 7 bases; junction bases not matched to a gene: 12. The CDR3 length is 15 residues. Looked up from germline, CDR1 is SNHLY and CDR2 is FYNNEI.

The chain is built from TRBV9 and TRBJ2-1; maybe TRBD2 (6 bases). The germline V gene encodes CDR1 SGDLS and CDR2 YYNGEE. Between the trimmed V and J ends, which lost 0 bases and 5 bases, there was a span of 12 bases. This CDR3 is built from 15 residues. Written as DNA, the CDR3 is TGTGCCAGCAGCGTAGGACCCGGGGGAGACAATGAGCAGTTCTTC. Protein: CASSVGPGGDNEQFF. Filled out from reference TRBV9 and TRBJ2-1, the complete variable domain reads DSGVTQTPKHLITATGQRVTLRCSPRSGDLSVYWYQQSLDQGLQFLIQYYNGEERAKGNILERFSAQQFPDLHSELNLSSLELGDSALYFCASSVGPGGDNEQFFGPGTRLTVL.

V and J are TRBV7-3 and TRBJ2-1; TRBD2 matches 12 bases. The trim removed 5 bases at V and 5 bases at J, leaving 13 bases unmatched. Looked up from germline, CDR1 is SGHTA and CDR2 is FQGTGA. The CDR3 sequence is 18 residues long. CDR3 DNA sequence: TGTGCCAGCAGCCGACAGCCCCCACTAGCGGGAGGACACAATGAGCAGTTCTTC. It translates to CASSRQPPLAGGHNEQFF.

This chain connects TRBV6-5 to TRBJ2-5; D call uncertain. CDR3 length equals 14 residues. V was trimmed by 0 bases and J by 0 bases, leaving 5 bases between them. Germline V gives CDR1 MNHEY, CDR2 SVGAGI. In DNA, the CDR3 is TGTGCCAGCAGTTACTCTCGGTACCAAGAGACCCAGTACTTC. Encoded protein: CASSYSRYQETQYF.

The genes are TRBV15 and TRBJ1-4; D is perhaps TRBD1 (6 bases). Trimming stripped 1 base from V and 2 bases from J, with 11 bases between. CDR1 is LNHNV and CDR2 is YYDKDF in the germline V gene (reference sequence). This CDR3 comprises 16 residues. The DNA of the CDR3 is TGTGCCACCAGCAGAGGGGGAAGGGGGACTAATGAAAAACTGTTTTTT. Its protein is CATSRGGRGTNEKLFF.

The rearrangement links TRBV13 to TRBJ2-1; 12 nucleotides agree with TRBD2. The V and J ends lost 3 bases and 2 bases, in that order; junction bases with no gene match: 8. The germline V gene encodes CDR1 PRHDT and CDR2 FYEKMQ (reference sequence). CDR3 length: 18 amino acids. Here the CDR3 reads CASSFVASGRGAYNEQFF. CDR3 in DNA: TGTGCCAGCAGCTTTGTGGCTAGCGGGAGGGGGGCCTACAATGAGCAGTTCTTC.

V gene TRBV12-5 combines with J gene TRBJ1-2; 8 bases map to TRBD1. With 5 bases clipped from V and 0 bases from J, the junction kept 8 bases outside the gene matches. The germline V gene encodes CDR1 LGHNT and CDR2 FRNRAP. The CDR3 length is 16 residues. The CDR3: CASGPESGGPNYGYTF. The CDR3 nucleotides are TGTGCTAGTGGTCCCGAATCAGGGGGCCCTAACTATGGCTACACCTTC.

J is TRBJ1-1 and V is TRBV7-9, with D possibly TRBD1 on 5 matching bases. CDR1 and CDR2 (germline): SEHNR, FQNEAQ (reference sequence). The CDR3 length is 14 residues. Trimming took off 3 bases at V and 3 bases at J, with 11 bases between the two ends. The CDR3 region is CASSLEGADTEAFF. For the CDR3, the DNA is TGTGCCAGCAGCTTGGAAGGGGCTGACACTGAAGCTTTCTTT.

This sequence joins TRBV3-1 (or the pseudogene TRBV3-2) and TRBJ2-3; TRBD2 aligns across 8 bases. Trimming removed 3 bases from V and 5 bases from J; junction bases left unmatched: 1. The CDR3 covers 13 residues. The germline V gene encodes CDR1 LGHDT and CDR2 YNNKEL (reference sequence). The CDR3 reads CASSQGTRDTQYF. As DNA, the CDR3 is TGTGCCAGCAGCCAGGGGACTAGAGATACGCAGTATTTT.

This sequence joins TRBV9 and TRBJ1-1; D is unclear. The CDR3 has 13 amino acids. Germline loops: CDR1 SGDLS, CDR2 YYNGEE. Trimming stripped 4 bases from V and 8 bases from J, with 15 bases between. The CDR3 coding sequence is TGTGCCAGCAGCTTAGACCTCGGTAAGGAAGCTTTCTTT. Amino acids: CASSLDLGKEAFF.

V gene TRBV6-5 combines with J gene TRBJ1-1; 8 positions match TRBD1. CDR3 length: 14 residues. The junction had 7 bases not matched to a gene; V was cut back by 10 bases and J by 0 bases. CDR1 and CDR2 from the germline V gene are MNHEY and SVGAGI. Written as DNA, the CDR3 is TGTGCCATCGACAGGGGTGTCATGAACACTGAAGCTTTCTTT. It specifies CAIDRGVMNTEAFF.

The V and J genes are TRBV6-2 or TRBV6-3 and TRBJ2-3; 11 bases are a match to TRBD2. V shed 4 bases, J shed 4 bases, and the junction held 7 bases outside the gene matches. The CDR3 loop spans 16 amino acids. Germline V gene lookup returns CDR1 MNHEY and CDR2 SVGEGT. In nucleotides, the CDR3 is TGTGCCAGCAGTTCCCAACTAGCGGGGGTCCCAGATACGCAGTATTTT. Encoded protein: CASSSQLAGVPDTQYF.

The chain couples TRBV29-1 to TRBJ2-1; 7 bases map to TRBD2. This CDR3 comprises 12 residues. Germline lookup yields CDR1 SQVTM and CDR2 ANQGSEA. V shed 5 bases, J shed 6 bases, and the junction held 4 bases outside the gene matches. In DNA form, the CDR3 reads TGCAGCGTTAGTCCTAGCGGCAATGAGCAGTTCTTC. It is translated as CSVSPSGNEQFF.

CDR3 residues: CASSLRRNNEQFF. The CDR3 DNA sequence: TGTGCCAGCAGCTTGCGGCGAAACAATGAGCAGTTCTTC. The chain is built from TRBV11-1 and TRBJ2-1; D gene unclear. The CDR3 length is 13 residues. The V end lost 3 bases, the J end lost 5 bases, and 8 bases lay between the germline ends. In germline, CDR1 is SGHAT, CDR2 FQDESV (reference sequence).

The chain is built from TRBV4-3 and TRBJ1-1; D is unresolved. V was shortened by 0 bases and J by 0 bases, with 8 bases between the two germline ends. The CDR3 contains 15 residues. CDR1 and CDR2 (germline): LGHNA, YSLEER. This CDR3 is CASSQDGRMNTEAFF. The CDR3 DNA sequence: TGCGCCAGCAGCCAAGATGGCAGGATGAACACTGAAGCTTTCTTT.